This T cell receptor (beta chain) is from a study of blood T cell repertoires in COVID-19. About the study: COVID-19 samples from acute and convalescent phases originated in the United States, Italy and Spain. T cells, B-cell-depleted T cells, or PBMCs provided the cDNA or gDNA that served as material.

The CDR3 is 13 residues long. Germline CDR1 is MGHDK and CDR2 is SYGVNS. Trimming removed 0 bases from V and 0 bases from J, with 2 bases in between. Sequencing was performed with immunoSEQ multiplex PCR; in TCRdb, only in-frame clones are kept and a portion is missing. The repertoire holds around 97,000 clones, about 80% seen once, with under 15% in the top ten. This TCR derives from a human donor in a cohort sampled during active or convalescent COVID-19. The specimen sequenced was peripheral blood. The rearrangement uses TRBV25-1 and TRBJ1-1; the D is unclear. DNA of the CDR3: TGTGCCAGCAGTGAATATATGAACACTGAAGCTTTCTTT. Translation: CASSEYMNTEAFF. The complete variable domain, with remaining parts taken from reference TRBV25-1 and TRBJ1-1, reads EADIYQTPRYLVIGTGKKITLECSQTMGHDKMYWYQQDPGMELHLIHYSYGVNSTEKGDLSSESTVSRIRTEHFPLTLESARPSHTSQYLCASSEYMNTEAFFGQGTRLTVV.